Detailed here is one TCR beta chain. The V gene end was trimmed by 3 bases and the J gene end by 10 bases; junction bases not matched to a gene: 13. This CDR3 is built from 15 residues. CDR1 is LGHNA and CDR2 is YNFKEQ in the germline V gene. This sample is drawn from a study of blood T cell repertoires in COVID-19. Looking at the study overall: Sample material is recorded as cDNA or gDNA derived from T cells, B-cell-depleted T cells, or PBMCs.

Under the authors' procedure: Researchers report that nucleated cell counts were estimated from reference gene primer amplification. Produced via immunoSEQ multiplex PCR; TCRdb's table is partial and in-frame only. That table furnishes V, J and clone size, whereas the DNA furnished D and trimming. This table holds about 140,000 clones, around nine tenths found once. The TCR originated in a woman aged 55-69 years with acute or convalescent COVID-19. The sequencing input was peripheral blood. This sequence joins TRBV4-2 and TRBJ1-2; 8 nucleotides agree with TRBD1. CDR3 bases: TGTGCCAGCAGCCAGGGTCCCGGACAGGGTATTGTCTACACCTTC. Protein product: CASSQGPGQGIVYTF.